This T cell receptor beta chain was retrieved from a study of metastatic and nonmetastatic thyroid tumors. Thyroid surgery was preceded by no treatment in any patient. Via MiXCR, TCRdb re-called the PCR reads. Altogether 34,000 or so clones are present, around 19% being singletons, with the ten largest covering 8%. Germline V gives CDR1 KGHDR, CDR2 SFDVKD. This CDR3 comprises 17 residues. V gave up 2 bases and J gave up 6 bases; unmatched junction bases: 4. The chain carries TRBV24-1 and TRBJ2-1; 15 nucleotides line up with TRBD2. This TCR derives from a female donor with papillary thyroid cancer or a benign thyroid nodule (not recorded which). Some clones in this sample may be carry-over from other donors' samples. What was sequenced was blood. The CDR3 region is CATSDSGLAGGSNEQFF. The CDR3 DNA follows: TGTGCCACCAGTGATTCCGGACTAGCGGGAGGGTCCAATGAGCAGTTCTTC.